A selection of T cell receptor beta chains follows, all from one sample in a study of a mutant IDH1 vaccine in newly diagnosed glioma. Profiled with immunoSEQ multiplex PCR; TCRdb holds only in-frame clones, not every one. The sample yields 75,000 to 95,000 clones, around nine tenths seen once. The antigens these receptors bind are not known. The sequencing used PBMCs, collected from a glioma patient whose treatment included an IDH1 peptide vaccine. Receptor source: a woman in her 50s with glioma. Each CDR3 is given with its conserved first and last residue. A D gene is named only where the DNA matches it firmly. Expanded clones get a size class; other rows say once, few or many, or leave the size out.

size	D	V	J	DNA	CDR3
NA	NA	TRBV30	TRBJ2-5	TGTGCCTGGAGTGTAAGAGGGGCAGAGACCCAGTACTTC	CAWSVRGAETQYF
few	NA	TRBV11-2	TRBJ2-1	TGTGCCAGCAGCTTAGCAGCTAGTCAGAATGAGCAGTTCTTC	CASSLAASQNEQFF
NA	NA	TRBV28	TRBJ1-6	TGTGCCAGCGCTGGTGGGACAAATAATTCACCCCTCCACTTT	CASAGGTNNSPLHF
NA	TRBD2	TRBV5-1	TRBJ2-1	TGCGCCAGCAGCTCAACTGGGACTAGTCAGTTGGATGAGCAGTTCTTC	CASSSTGTSQLDEQFF
NA	NA	TRBV9	TRBJ2-1	TGTGCCAGCAGCGTAGGGAACAATGAGCAGTTCTTC	CASSVGNNEQFF
NA	TRBD1	TRBV18	TRBJ1-2	TGTGCCAGCTCACCAGCGACAGGGACCTTTAGCTATGGCTACACCTTC	CASSPATGTFSYGYTF
few	NA	TRBV2	TRBJ1-1	TGTGCCAGCAACCAGGGGATCACTGAAGCTTTCTTT	CASNQGITEAFF
NA	NA	TRBV11-2	TRBJ2-5	TGTGCCAGCAGCTTAGCTGGAGGGGGGGACCAGTACTTC	CASSLAGGGDQYF
NA	NA	TRBV18	TRBJ1-1	TGTGCCAGCTCCCCCCAGGACGGGGGGAACACTGAAGCTTTCTTT	CASSPQDGGNTEAFF
once	TRBD1	TRBV28	TRBJ1-4	TGTGCCAGCAGTTTCACCCACTGGGACAGGCGAGATAATGAAAAACTGTTTTTT	CASSFTHWDRRDNEKLFF
NA	TRBD1	TRBV6-4	TRBJ2-3	TGTGCCAGCAGTCGGGACAGGGGGGCAGATACGCAGTATTTT	CASSRDRGADTQYF
NA	NA	TRBV7-9	TRBJ1-2	TGTGCCAGCAGCCCGCCGGGGACAAGGCTTTATGGCTACACCTTC	CASSPPGTRLYGYTF
few	NA	TRBV5-1	TRBJ2-3	TGCGCCAGCAGACCGCCAGAGGCAGATACGCAGTATTTT	CASRPPEADTQYF
NA	TRBD1	TRBV5-1	TRBJ2-3	TGCGCCAGCAGCCTGGGACAGCTCACAGATACGCAGTATTTT	CASSLGQLTDTQYF
NA	NA	TRBV28	TRBJ1-2	TGTGCCAGCAGTTCCGGAAACTATGGCTACACCTTC	CASSSGNYGYTF
NA	TRBD1	TRBV5-4	TRBJ1-2	TGTGCCAGCAGAGGGACAGCACATTTTGGCTACACCTTC	CASRGTAHFGYTF
NA	TRBD1	TRBV6-5	TRBJ2-7	TGTGCCAGCAGAATGGACAGGGATGCCTACGAGCAGTACTTC	CASRMDRDAYEQYF
NA	NA	TRBV27	TRBJ2-1	TGTGCCAGCAGTAAACAGGGTTCTCAACTATCCTACAATGAGCAGTTCTTC	CASSKQGSQLSYNEQFF
NA	NA	TRBV5-4	TRBJ1-1	TGTGCCAGCAGCTTGGGGGCAGGGGACACTGAAGCTTTCTTT	CASSLGAGDTEAFF
NA	NA	TRBV14	TRBJ2-7	TGTGCCAGCAGCCAAGTTAGGGACCCGGGTGACGAGCAGTACTTC	CASSQVRDPGDEQYF
once	TRBD1	TRBV6-5	TRBJ1-5	TGTGCCAGCAGACCACAGGGGCACAATCAGCCCCAGCATTTT	CASRPQGHNQPQHF
NA	TRBD2	TRBV7-3	TRBJ2-2	TGTGCCAGCAGTCCCCCGGGACTAGCGGGAGAGGCCGGGGAGCTGTTTTTT	CASSPPGLAGEAGELFF
NA	NA	TRBV5-1	TRBJ2-2	TGCGCCAGCAGCCCAGGAGAGGTGAACACCGGGGAGCTGTTTTTT	CASSPGEVNTGELFF
NA	NA	TRBV5-1	TRBJ2-2	TGCGCCAGCAGCTTGGGGGCTGCTTTGGACACCGGGGAGCTGTTTTTT	CASSLGAALDTGELFF
few	NA	TRBV5-1	TRBJ1-2	TGCGCCAGCAGCCTATTCTTGGGCCGGAATTCTAACTATGGCTACACCTTC	CASSLFLGRNSNYGYTF
NA	NA	TRBV28	TRBJ1-5	TGTGCCAGCAGTCCCTCGACAGGCAATAGCAATCAGCCCCAGCATTTT	CASSPSTGNSNQPQHF
NA	NA	TRBV6-1	TRBJ2-2	TGTGCCGGCCAGGCTTACTCTGCGAATACCGGGGAGCTGTTTTTT	CAGQAYSANTGELFF
NA	TRBD1	TRBV10-3	TRBJ1-2	TGTGCCATCAGTGAGTCCGGGACAGGGATAGGAGGCTACACCTTC	CAISESGTGIGGYTF
NA	TRBD1	TRBV5-6	TRBJ1-1	TGTGCCAGCAGTCTGACAGGGGGCGGGACTGAAGCTTTCTTT	CASSLTGGGTEAFF
NA	NA	TRBV5-1	TRBJ2-3	TGCGCCAGCCGGCAGGCAGGGGAGGTGACAGATACGCAGTATTTT	CASRQAGEVTDTQYF
NA	NA	TRBV7-9	TRBJ2-7	TGTGCCAGCAGCTTAGCAGGACGAGGAATCTACGAGCAGTACTTC	CASSLAGRGIYEQYF
NA	TRBD1	TRBV9	TRBJ1-2	TGTGCCAGCAGCGTAGATCGACAGGGGGCCCACTATGGCTACACCTTC	CASSVDRQGAHYGYTF
NA	TRBD2	TRBV5-1	TRBJ2-3	TGCGCCAGCAGCTTGGTACTAGCGGGGGGCACAGATACGCAGTATTTT	CASSLVLAGGTDTQYF
NA	NA	TRBV4-2	TRBJ1-2	TGTGCCAGCAGCCATGCGAACAGAAGAGCTAACTATGGCTACACCTTC	CASSHANRRANYGYTF